The entry that follows covers one TCR beta chain sequence. Its antigen is unknown. Investigators took roughly 10 milliliters of peripheral blood from every donor. The authors ran a second PCR of 7 to 11 cycles using a sample-barcoded 5' primer and a J-beta primer mix. Every cDNA molecule carried a tag from a template-switch adaptor bearing 12 random nucleotides. TCRdb passed the 5' RACE reads through MiXCR, listing each CDR3 protein once. The sample shows fewer than 2 million distinct CDR3 sequences, about two fifths of them seen only once. This sample is drawn from a study of blood T cells in healthy people across ages. Study results and limitations: Roughly linear declines in TCR beta diversity per million T cells occurred with age. Samples with more naive T cells showed higher observed beta diversity.

The TCR sequence derives from a human donor in good health. The source material was blood.

CDR3 residues: CASSLAQGTGQPQHF. Written as DNA, the CDR3 is TGTGCCAGCAGCTTAGCGCAGGGTACAGGTCAGCCCCAGCATTTT. The genes are TRBV7-6 and TRBJ1-5; tentative D call: TRBD1 (5 bases). Trimming removed 0 bases from V and 6 bases from J, with 12 bases in between. The CDR3 runs to 15 residues. Germline V gene sequence: CDR1 SGHVS, CDR2 FNYEAQ.